This TCR beta chain was sequenced for a study of Ad26.COV2.S vaccination and SARS-CoV-2 variants. The treatment is: about 20 received Ad26.COV2.S at low or high dose, single or two shots; about 5 received placebo; per-sample allocation not given. Samples analyzed were those drawn on day 63 after the first vaccine or placebo injection. Adults aged 18-55 years in Boston included the donor. After removal of 5 bases from V and 6 bases from J, the junction contained 6 bases not matched to a gene. The CDR3 runs to 14 residues. Germline assignment: CDR1 SGHAT and CDR2 FQNNGV. Sequencing used immunoSEQ multiplex PCR; TCRdb keeps in-frame clones, though not all of them. The sample has 450,000 to 550,000 clones, roughly 89% seen once.

The TCR sequence derives from a person between 18 and 60 years old who received the Ad26.COV2.S COVID-19 vaccine or a placebo. The chain combines TRBV11-2 with TRBJ2-2; TRBD1 matches at 7 bases. The sequences come from peripheral blood, collected in a trial of Ad26.COV2.S vaccine versus placebo. The CDR3 loop reads CASSPQGGAGELFF. CDR3 bases: TGTGCCAGCAGCCCCCAAGGGGGCGCCGGGGAGCTGTTTTTT.